Listed below are T cell receptor beta chains from one sample, sequenced in a study of blood T cell repertoires in COVID-19. Measured with immunoSEQ multiplex PCR; TCRdb has only the in-frame clones, and not every one. The sample includes fewer than 200,000 clones, around four fifths of them seen just once. Sequenced input: peripheral blood. These receptors all stem from a middle-aged man who had recovered from COVID-19. CDR3s include the opening cysteine and the closing phenylalanine or tryptophan. The size entry is marked missing in some rows and otherwise reads once, few, many or a size class.

TRBV6-5	TRBJ1-6	few	CASSYSGGGANSPLHF
TRBV19	TRBJ1-2	-	CASSLRANYGYTF
TRBV28	TRBJ2-5	-	CASEKTASQETQYF
TRBV6-2/TRBV6-3	TRBJ2-1	once	CASSGGVYNEQFF
TRBV19	TRBJ2-7	few	CASSVGGGASYEQYF
TRBV27	TRBJ2-7	-	CASRVGYEQYF
TRBV4-2	TRBJ1-2	-	CASSQGSQNYGYTF
TRBV29-1	TRBJ1-3	few	CSVMTGSGNTIYF
TRBV19	TRBJ2-6	-	CASRDSSSSGANVLTF
TRBV29-1	TRBJ1-1	-	CSVGRYTEAFF
TRBV27	TRBJ1-5	few	CASSGQGHQPQHF
TRBV3-1/TRBV3-2	TRBJ2-1	few	CASSQEMWTSYNEQFF
TRBV7-2	TRBJ1-4	-	CASSLEVGTVEKLFF
TRBV30	TRBJ1-5	-	CAWSVGGVRNQPQHF
TRBV19	TRBJ1-1	-	CASSRDRGPEAFF